This note documents a single T cell receptor (beta chain) sequence. Its matching antigen is unknown. One end of the junction varies from germline; a read error may be responsible. The data were obtained in a study of OX40 agonist ivuxolimab in advanced cancers. As for the study in general: Of the participants, 35% to 50% had some prior anti-PD-1, anti-PD-L1 or anti-CTLA-4 therapy, which was allowed. Findings and caveats of the study: On average, CD8+ T cells showed a greater number of expanded clones than CD4+. Partial responders receiving 0.1-3.0 mg/kg showed among the lowest clonal expansion.

Here immunoSEQ multiplex PCR was the method, and the copy in TCRdb shows in-frame clones only, minus some. The sample yields tens of thousands of clones, approximately 80% seen once. The CDR3 spans 15 residues. Germline V gene lookup returns CDR1 SSHAT and CDR2 FNYEAQ (reference sequence). The sequence was collected from an adult with an advanced solid tumor such as melanoma, head and neck, liver or kidney cancer. Sequencing was performed on CD4+ or CD8+ T cells sorted from blood, taken in a trial of the OX40 agonist ivuxolimab. The gene calls are TRBV7-7 and TRBJ2-5; 8 bases are shared with TRBD1. The CDR3 bases are TGTGCTAGCAGCTTAGTGTCAGGGGGCGGAGAGACCCAGTACTTC. Translation gives CASSLVSGGGETQYF.